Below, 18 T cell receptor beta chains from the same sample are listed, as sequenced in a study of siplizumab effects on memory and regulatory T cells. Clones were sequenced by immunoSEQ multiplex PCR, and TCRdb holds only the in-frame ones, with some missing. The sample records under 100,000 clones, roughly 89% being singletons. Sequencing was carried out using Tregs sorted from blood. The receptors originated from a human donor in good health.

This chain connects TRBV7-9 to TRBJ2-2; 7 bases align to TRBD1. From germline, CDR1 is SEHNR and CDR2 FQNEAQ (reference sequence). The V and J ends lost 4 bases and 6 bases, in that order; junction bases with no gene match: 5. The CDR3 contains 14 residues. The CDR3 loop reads CASSSDRVAGELFF. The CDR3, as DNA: TGTGCCAGCAGCTCAGACAGGGTGGCCGGGGAGCTGTTTTTT.

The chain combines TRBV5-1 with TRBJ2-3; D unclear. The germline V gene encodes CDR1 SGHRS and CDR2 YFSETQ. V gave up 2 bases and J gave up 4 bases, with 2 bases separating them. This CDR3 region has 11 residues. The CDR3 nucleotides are TGCGCCAGCAGCTTCGCAGATACGCAGTATTTT. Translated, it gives CASSFADTQYF.

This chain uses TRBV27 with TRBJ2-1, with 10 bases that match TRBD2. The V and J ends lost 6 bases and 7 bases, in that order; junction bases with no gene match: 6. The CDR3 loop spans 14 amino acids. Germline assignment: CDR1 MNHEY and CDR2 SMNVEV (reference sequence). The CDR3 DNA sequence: TGTGCCAGCAGGCTAGCGGGGGCGGGGAATGAGCAGTTCTTC. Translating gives CASRLAGAGNEQFF.

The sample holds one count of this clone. The DNA for the CDR3 is TGTGCCATAAAAACCAGGGGGACAGAGCCCTACGAGCAGTACTTC. Protein product: CAIKTRGTEPYEQYF. The gene calls are TRBV5-3 and TRBJ2-7, with TRBD1 identical over 7 bases. TRBV5-3 is treated as an ORF (open reading frame) with a function not yet certain. The CDR3 contains 15 residues. With 9 bases clipped from V and 2 bases from J, the junction kept 14 bases outside the gene matches.

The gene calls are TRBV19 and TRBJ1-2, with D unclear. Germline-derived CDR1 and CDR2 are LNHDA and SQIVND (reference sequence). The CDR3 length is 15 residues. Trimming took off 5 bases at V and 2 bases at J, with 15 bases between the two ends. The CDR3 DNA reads TGTGCCAGTAGTGTCTTACTCTCTGGGAACTATGGCTACACCTTC. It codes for CASSVLLSGNYGYTF.

CDR3 DNA sequence: TGCGCCAGCAGCTTGGCTCAGGGGCTAGACACCATATATTTT. It translates to CASSLAQGLDTIYF. This rearrangement joins TRBV5-1 to TRBJ1-3, with D possibly matching TRBD1 (6 bases). CDR3 length equals 14 residues. In germline, CDR1 is SGHRS, CDR2 YFSETQ. V was shortened by 0 bases and J by 8 bases, with 12 bases between the two germline ends.

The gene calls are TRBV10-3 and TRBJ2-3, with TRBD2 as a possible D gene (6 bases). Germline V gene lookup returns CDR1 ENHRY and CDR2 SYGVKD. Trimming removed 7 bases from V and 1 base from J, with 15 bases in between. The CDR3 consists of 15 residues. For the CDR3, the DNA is TGTGCCATCACTAAGGACGGAGGGGGCACAGATACGCAGTATTTT. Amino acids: CAITKDGGGTDTQYF.

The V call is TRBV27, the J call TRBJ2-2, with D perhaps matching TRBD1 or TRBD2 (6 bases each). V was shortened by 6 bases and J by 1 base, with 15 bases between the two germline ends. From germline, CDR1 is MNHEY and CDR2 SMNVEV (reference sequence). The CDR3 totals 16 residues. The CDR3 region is CASSPRGDLNTGELFF. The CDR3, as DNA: TGTGCCAGCAGCCCTAGGGGGGATTTGAACACCGGGGAGCTGTTTTTT.

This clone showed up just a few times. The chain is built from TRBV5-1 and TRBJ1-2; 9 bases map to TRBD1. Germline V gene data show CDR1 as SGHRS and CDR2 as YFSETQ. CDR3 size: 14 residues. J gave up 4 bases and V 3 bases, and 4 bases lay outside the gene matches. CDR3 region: CASSSMTGGYGYTF. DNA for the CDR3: TGCGCCAGCAGCTCGATGACAGGGGGCTATGGCTACACCTTC.

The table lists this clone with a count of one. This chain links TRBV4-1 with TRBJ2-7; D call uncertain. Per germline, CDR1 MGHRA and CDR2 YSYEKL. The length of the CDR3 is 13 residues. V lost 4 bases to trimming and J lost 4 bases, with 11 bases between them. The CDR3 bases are TGCGCCAGCAGCCTACGTCAAGGTTACGAGCAGTACTTC. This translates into CASSLRQGYEQYF.

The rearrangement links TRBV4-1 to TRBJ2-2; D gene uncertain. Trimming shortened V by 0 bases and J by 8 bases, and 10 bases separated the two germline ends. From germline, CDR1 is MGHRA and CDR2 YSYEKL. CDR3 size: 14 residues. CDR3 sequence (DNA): TGCGCCAGCAGCCAAGAAGTGTCACCAGGGGAGCTGTTTTTT. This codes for CASSQEVSPGELFF.

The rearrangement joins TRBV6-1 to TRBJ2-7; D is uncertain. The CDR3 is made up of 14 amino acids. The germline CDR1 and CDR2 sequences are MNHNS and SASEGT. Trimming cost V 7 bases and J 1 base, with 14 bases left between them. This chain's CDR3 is CASTPRTLSYEQYF. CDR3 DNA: TGTGCCAGCACCCCACGTACCTTATCCTACGAGCAGTACTTC.

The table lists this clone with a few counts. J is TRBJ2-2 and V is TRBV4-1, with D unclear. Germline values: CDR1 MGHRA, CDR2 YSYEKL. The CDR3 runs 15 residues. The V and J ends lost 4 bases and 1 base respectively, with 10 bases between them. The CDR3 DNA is TGCGCCAGCAGCCCCCGGCCGGTGAACACCGGGGAGCTGTTTTTT. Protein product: CASSPRPVNTGELFF.

CDR3 DNA sequence: TGTGCCAGCAGCCGGACAGCAGATACGCAGTATTTT. Amino acid sequence: CASSRTADTQYF. This chain joins TRBV11-3 and TRBJ2-3; tentative D call: TRBD1 (6 bases). The ends were cut back, 5 bases at V and 4 bases at J, with 7 bases in the middle. CDR3 length: 12 residues. Germline values: CDR1 SGHNT, CDR2 YENEEA.

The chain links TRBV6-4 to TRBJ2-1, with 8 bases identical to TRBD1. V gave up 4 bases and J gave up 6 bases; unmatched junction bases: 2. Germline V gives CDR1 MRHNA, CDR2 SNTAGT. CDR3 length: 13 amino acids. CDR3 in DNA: TGTGCCAGCAGTGCCGGGACAGGCAATGAGCAGTTCTTC. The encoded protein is CASSAGTGNEQFF.

The CDR3 loop reads CASSLGTGMLQPQHF. The CDR3 DNA sequence: TGTGCCAGCAGCTTAGGGACAGGGATGCTTCAGCCCCAGCATTTT. This chain connects TRBV7-2 to TRBJ1-5; TRBD1 matches at 8 bases. The CDR3 contains 15 residues. Germline CDR1 is SGHTA and CDR2 is FQGNSA. V gave up 1 base and J gave up 6 bases; unmatched junction bases: 5.

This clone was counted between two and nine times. The CDR3 region is CASSFNTEAFF. The CDR3 DNA is TGTGCCAGCTCATTTAACACTGAAGCTTTCTTT. This chain uses TRBV18 with TRBJ1-1; D gene uncertain. CDR3 length: 11 amino acids. V dropped 5 bases and J dropped 2 bases, with 3 bases sitting between them. Germline V gene lookup returns CDR1 KGHSH and CDR2 LQKENI.

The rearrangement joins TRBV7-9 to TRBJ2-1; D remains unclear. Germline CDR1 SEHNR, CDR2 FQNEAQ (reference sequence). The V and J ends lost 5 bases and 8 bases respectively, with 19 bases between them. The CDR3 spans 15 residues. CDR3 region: CASSPRLRRNDEQFF. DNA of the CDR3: TGTGCCAGCAGCCCACGACTCCGCAGGAATGATGAGCAGTTCTTC.